This TCR beta chain was recorded in a study of cytomegalovirus exposure and HLA in healthy donors. Study as a whole: The 130 or so validation repertoires used a platform that matched the one used for the 666 first-cohort repertoires, as a later analysis reported. The study, taken as a whole, reports: Rarity characterized most TCR sequences, yet some public TCRs appeared in many donors. 164 TCR beta chains were listed as cytomegalovirus-associated.

A word on this clone: The antigen remains undetermined.

TCRdb's copy holds only in-frame clones and misses some; the assay was immunoSEQ multiplex PCR. The profile shows about 120,000 clones, 70% to 90% of them singletons. Separation from the 666-subject first cohort characterized the roughly 120-subject validation cohort, to which the donors belonged. The CDR3 has 13 residues. V lost 2 bases to trimming and J lost 2 bases, with 7 bases between them. The germline V gene encodes CDR1 SGHTA and CDR2 FQGNSA. The TCR was taken from a woman aged 18-29 years in good health and CMV-seropositive. Material: PBMCs. The V gene is TRBV7-2, the J gene TRBJ2-7; D remains ambiguous. The CDR3, as DNA: TGTGCCAGCAGCTTAAAAGCCGCCTACGAGCAGTACTTC. It yields the protein CASSLKAAYEQYF.